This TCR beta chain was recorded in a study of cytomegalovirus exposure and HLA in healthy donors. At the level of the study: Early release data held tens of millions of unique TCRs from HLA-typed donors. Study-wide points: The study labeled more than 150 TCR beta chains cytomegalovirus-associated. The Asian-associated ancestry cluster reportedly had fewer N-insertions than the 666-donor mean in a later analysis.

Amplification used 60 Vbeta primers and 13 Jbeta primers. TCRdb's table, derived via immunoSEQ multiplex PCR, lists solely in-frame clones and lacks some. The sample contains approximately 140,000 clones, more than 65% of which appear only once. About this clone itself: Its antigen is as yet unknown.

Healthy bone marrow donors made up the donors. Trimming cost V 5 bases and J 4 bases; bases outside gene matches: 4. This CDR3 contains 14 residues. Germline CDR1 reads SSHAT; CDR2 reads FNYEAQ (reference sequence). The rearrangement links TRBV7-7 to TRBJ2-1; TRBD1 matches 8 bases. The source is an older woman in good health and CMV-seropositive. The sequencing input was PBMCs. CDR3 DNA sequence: TGTGCCAGCAGCCCTCGGACAGGGTACAATGAGCAGTTCTTC. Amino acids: CASSPRTGYNEQFF. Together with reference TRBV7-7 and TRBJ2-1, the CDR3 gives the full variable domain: GAGVSQSPRYKVTKRGQDVTLRCDPISSHATLYWYQQALGQGPEFLTYFNYEAQPDKSGLPSDRFSAERPEGSISTLTIQRTEQRDSAMYRCASSPRTGYNEQFFGPGTRLTVL.